The 29 T cell receptor beta chains in this list originate from one sample, sequenced in a study of early T cells in non-severe SARS-CoV-2 infection. Each CDR3 protein gets one entry after TCRdb re-called the 5' RACE reads with MiXCR. The sample contains 69,000 or so distinct CDR3 sequences, roughly 13% of which appear only once. Sample: whole blood. These receptors came from an adult who was a healthcare worker with PCR-confirmed SARS-CoV-2 infection or an uninfected control (not recorded which).

This clonotype showed up many times. J is TRBJ2-2 and V is TRBV12-3 or TRBV12-4; the D gene is possibly TRBD1 (6 bases). V shed 6 bases and J shed 3 bases, with 14 bases lying between them. The CDR3 totals 15 residues. DNA of the CDR3: TGTGCCAGCAGACACGAAACAGGGTACACCGGGGAGCTGTTTTTT. Its protein product is CASRHETGYTGELFF.

The sample holds many counts of this clonotype. The genes are TRBV5-1 and TRBJ1-6; D might be TRBD1 (5 bases). Germline CDR1 reads SGHRS; CDR2 reads YFSETQ. V lost 1 base and J lost 8, with 13 bases in between. This CDR3 is 15 amino acids long. CDR3 sequence reads: CASSLLAGGDSPLHF. As DNA, the CDR3 is TGCGCCAGCAGCTTGCTGGCTGGAGGGGATTCACCCCTCCACTTT.

This clonotype was seen only a few times. The gene calls are TRBV20-1 and TRBJ2-1; the match to TRBD2 covers 7 bases. CDR1 is DFQATT, CDR2 SNEGSKA, per germline (reference sequence). CDR3 length: 16 residues. The V and J ends lost 3 bases and 0 bases, in that order; junction bases with no gene match: 8. The CDR3 bases are TGCAGTGCTAGGCAGTCAGCGGGGAGCTCCTACAATGAGCAGTTCTTC. Its translation: CSARQSAGSSYNEQFF.

V and J are TRBV18 and TRBJ2-7, with D maybe TRBD2 (6 bases). V gave up 3 bases and J gave up 1 base, with 13 bases separating them. Germline CDR1 KGHSH, CDR2 LQKENI. The CDR3 is 15 amino acids. This CDR3 reads CASSPRPGDSYEQYF. The CDR3, as DNA: TGTGCCAGCTCACCGAGACCGGGGGATTCCTACGAGCAGTACTTC. Filled out from reference TRBV18 and TRBJ2-7, the complete variable domain reads NAGVMQNPRHLVRRRGQEARLRCSPMKGHSHVYWYRQLPEEGLKFMVYLQKENIIDESGMPKERFSAEFPKEGPSILRIQQVVRGDSAAYFCASSPRPGDSYEQYFGPGTRLTVT.

The genes are TRBV5-1 and TRBJ2-1; TRBD1 aligns across 8 bases. Germline CDR1 SGHRS, CDR2 YFSETQ. Trimming took 4 bases from V and 6 from J; bases not matched to a gene: 6. This CDR3 spans 14 amino acids. CDR3 loop: CASSPGQVGNEQFF. The CDR3 coding sequence is TGCGCCAGCAGCCCGGGACAGGTCGGCAATGAGCAGTTCTTC. Filled out from reference TRBV5-1 and TRBJ2-1, the complete variable domain reads KAGVTQTPRYLIKTRGQQVTLSCSPISGHRSVSWYQQTPGQGLQFLFEYFSETQRNKGNFPGRFSGRQFSNSRSEMNVSTLELGDSALYLCASSPGQVGNEQFFGPGTRLTVL.

The chain carries TRBV20-1 and TRBJ1-6, with TRBD1 matching over 9 bases. This CDR3 has 13 amino acids. CDR1 is DFQATT, CDR2 SNEGSKA, per germline (reference sequence). Trimming cost V 6 bases and J 9 bases; bases outside gene matches: 6. CDR3 bases: TGCAGTGCAGCGGGACAGGGATTTTCACCCCTCCACTTT. This translates into CSAAGQGFSPLHF.

This clonotype was detected a few times. This chain uses TRBV11-2 with TRBJ1-1; 11 bases match TRBD1. CDR3 length equals 14 residues. Trimming at V came to 5 bases and at J to 5 bases, leaving 4 bases not matched to a gene. Germline V gives CDR1 SGHAT, CDR2 FQNNGV. The CDR3 DNA is TGTGCCAGCAGCCGGACAGGGGGCAATACTGAAGCTTTCTTT. Translating it yields CASSRTGGNTEAFF.

The table lists this clonotype with a few counts. The CDR3 protein is CASGLVQGYGKNIQYF. Written as DNA, the CDR3 is TGTGCTAGTGGTTTGGTACAAGGGTACGGGAAAAACATTCAGTACTTC. The V gene is TRBV12-5, the J gene TRBJ2-4; D gene uncertain. With 0 bases removed from V and 4 bases from J, the gap between germline ends came to 13 bases. In germline, CDR1 is LGHNT, CDR2 FRNRAP. The CDR3 length is 16 residues.

This clonotype was seen many times. The chain links TRBV19 to TRBJ2-7; tentatively, D is TRBD2 (6 bases). V lost 2 bases and J lost 1, with 18 bases in between. Germline V CDR1 and CDR2: LNHDA, SQIVND (reference sequence). This CDR3 region has 17 residues. The CDR3 DNA sequence: TGTGCCAGTAGTATAAAGGGAGGCGGGTTCTGGTCCTACGAGCAGTACTTC. Its protein product is CASSIKGGGFWSYEQYF.

CDR3 in amino acids: CAIRSGLADNTQYF. CDR3 nucleotide sequence: TGTGCCATCAGGTCGGGACTAGCTGATAATACGCAGTATTTT. The chain employs TRBV10-3 and TRBJ2-3; 9 bases are a match to TRBD2. J gave up 7 bases and V 6 bases, and 8 bases lay outside the gene matches. The germline CDR1 and CDR2 sequences are ENHRY and SYGVKD. The CDR3 runs to 14 residues.

The V gene is TRBV3-1, the J gene TRBJ2-2, with 11 bases lining up with TRBD2. Germline V gene lookup returns CDR1 LGHDT and CDR2 YNNKEL (reference sequence). V trimming: 6 bases; J trimming: 1 base; junction bases outside the gene matches: 4. CDR3 length equals 16 residues. Written as DNA, the CDR3 is TGTGCCAGCAGGCCTACTAGCGGGAGGAACACCGGGGAGCTGTTTTTT. Its translation: CASRPTSGRNTGELFF.

The chain is built from TRBV10-1 and TRBJ2-5, with a possible D match to TRBD1 (5 bases). Trimming cost V 0 bases and J 2 bases, with 7 bases left between them. The CDR3 has 14 amino acids. Germline values: CDR1 WNHNN, CDR2 SYGVQD (reference sequence). The CDR3 spells CASSESAGQETQYF. The CDR3 DNA follows: TGCGCCAGCAGTGAGTCGGCAGGGCAAGAGACCCAGTACTTC.

This chain uses TRBV20-1 with TRBJ2-1, with no clear D. The CDR3 consists of 14 residues. Trimming removed 6 bases at V and 2 bases at J, with 14 bases between. Germline lookup yields CDR1 DFQATT and CDR2 SNEGSKA (reference sequence). CDR3 nucleotide sequence: TGCAGTGCAACAAAGGCGGTTACCTACAATGAGCAGTTCTTC. Translated, it gives CSATKAVTYNEQFF.

The chain employs TRBV7-3 and TRBJ1-1; tentative D call: TRBD1 (6 bases). The CDR3 runs to 15 residues. Germline V lookup: CDR1 SGHTA, CDR2 FQGTGA. V dropped 5 bases and J dropped 5 bases, with 18 bases sitting between them. CDR3 in DNA: TGTGCCAGCAGCCTGGAAGGGGGAAAGGGGACTGAAGCTTTCTTT. This codes for CASSLEGGKGTEAFF.

Many counts were recorded for this clonotype. This chain connects TRBV5-1 to TRBJ1-1, with 7 positions matching TRBD1. Germline CDR1 SGHRS, CDR2 YFSETQ. V gave up 5 bases and J gave up 2 bases; unmatched junction bases: 9. The CDR3 runs to 15 residues. CDR3 sequence: CASSHRGTFNTEAFF. CDR3 DNA: TGCGCCAGCAGTCACAGGGGAACGTTCAACACTGAAGCTTTCTTT.

This clonotype has ten or more counts. The J gene is TRBJ1-2, the V gene TRBV11-2; D gene unclear. Germline assignment: CDR1 SGHAT and CDR2 FQNNGV. The CDR3 has 14 amino acids. The ends were cut back, 5 bases at V and 2 bases at J, with 12 bases in the middle. The CDR3: CASSPQVSNYGYTF. CDR3 DNA: TGTGCCAGCAGCCCCCAGGTCAGCAACTATGGCTACACCTTC.

This clonotype was counted many times. This chain uses TRBV20-1 with TRBJ2-5; 8 bases agree with TRBD2. J lost 3 bases, V lost 3 bases, and 3 bases had no gene match. CDR1 is DFQATT, CDR2 SNEGSKA, per germline (reference sequence). The CDR3 loop spans 13 amino acids. CDR3 bases: TGCAGTGCTAGTTTGGGACTAGAAGAGACCCAGTACTTC. Protein: CSASLGLEETQYF.

This clonotype was detected many times. The chain couples TRBV20-1 to TRBJ2-3; D is ambiguous. CDR3 length: 11 amino acids. Germline CDR1 and CDR2: DFQATT and SNEGSKA (reference sequence). The germline V and J ends were trimmed by 4 bases and 0 bases, with 2 bases remaining between them. CDR3 nucleotides: TGCAGTGCTACCAGCACAGATACGCAGTATTTT. As protein: CSATSTDTQYF.

This clonotype has a handful of counts. The chain links TRBV29-1 to TRBJ2-3, with a tentative D call TRBD1 (6 bases). The CDR3 has 14 amino acids. V lost 6 bases to trimming and J lost 0 bases, with 13 bases between them. Germline CDR1 and CDR2: SQVTM and ANQGSEA. CDR3: CSVPRGSSTDTQYF. The CDR3 DNA is TGCAGCGTCCCGAGGGGGTCTAGCACAGATACGCAGTATTTT.

There are many counts of this clonotype. This rearrangement joins TRBV12-3 or TRBV12-4 to TRBJ2-5; tentative D call: TRBD2 (6 bases). V lost 6 bases to trimming and J lost 10 bases, with 18 bases between them. The length of the CDR3 is 13 residues. CDR3: CASSPPGTYFQYF. The CDR3 DNA sequence: TGTGCCAGCAGCCCGCCTGGGACTTACTTCCAGTACTTC.

This clonotype has just a few counts. The CDR3 nucleotides are TGTGCCTGGAGTAGAGAGACCCAGTACTTC. Its translation is CAWSRETQYF. J is TRBJ2-5 and V is TRBV30; no clear D. This CDR3 is 10 amino acids long. Trimming left V 2 bases short and J 4 bases short, with 2 bases between. From germline, CDR1 is GTSNPN and CDR2 SVGIG (reference sequence).

The DNA for the CDR3 is TGTGCCAGCAGTGAAGCAGGGGGTAGGGGTCAGCCCCAGCATTTT. It yields the protein CASSEAGGRGQPQHF. This chain joins TRBV6-1 and TRBJ1-5; D is possibly TRBD1 (6 bases). V was shortened by 0 bases and J by 6 bases, with 12 bases between the two germline ends. In germline, CDR1 is MNHNS, CDR2 SASEGT. The CDR3 is 15 amino acids.

This clonotype was detected a few times. CDR3 loop: CSVGGLASNIQYF. Written as DNA, the CDR3 is TGCAGCGTTGGGGGACTAGCGTCAAACATTCAGTACTTC. V usage is TRBV29-1 and J usage is TRBJ2-4; 10 nucleotides match TRBD2. With 4 bases clipped from V and 6 bases from J, the junction kept 3 bases outside the gene matches. The CDR3 is 13 amino acids. Per germline, CDR1 SQVTM and CDR2 ANQGSEA.

In its sample, this clonotype was seen a few times. V and J are TRBV11-2 and TRBJ2-5; D unresolved. CDR1 is SGHAT, CDR2 FQNNGV, per germline. Trimming pared 5 bases from V and 9 bases from J, leaving 16 bases between. The CDR3 contains 13 residues. CDR3 nucleotides: TGTGCCAGCAGCCTAGGGTTCGTGGCGTCCCAGTACTTC. Residues: CASSLGFVASQYF.

This clonotype was detected ten times or more. The chain employs TRBV20-1 and TRBJ2-7, with 9 bases that match TRBD1. The CDR3 extends over 15 amino acids. V trimming: 4 bases; J trimming: 4 bases; junction bases outside the gene matches: 11. From germline, CDR1 is DFQATT and CDR2 SNEGSKA (reference sequence). CDR3 loop: CSANKAGTGTYEQYF. The DNA for the CDR3 is TGCAGTGCTAACAAAGCCGGGACAGGGACTTACGAGCAGTACTTC.

This chain joins TRBV6-1 and TRBJ2-3; 11 positions agree with TRBD2. This CDR3 is built from 16 residues. Looked up from germline, CDR1 is MNHNS and CDR2 is SASEGT. V shed 6 bases, J shed 5 bases, and the junction held 10 bases outside the gene matches. The CDR3 nucleotides are TGTGCCAGCAGGACTACTAGCGGGAGAGGGTTAGATACGCAGTATTTT. Protein product: CASRTTSGRGLDTQYF.

This clonotype has more than one count but fewer than ten. The J gene is TRBJ1-5, the V gene TRBV20-1, with D tentatively TRBD1 (6 bases). The length of the CDR3 is 14 residues. Germline V gene lookup returns CDR1 DFQATT and CDR2 SNEGSKA (reference sequence). Trimming removed 3 bases at V and 4 bases at J, with 13 bases between. The CDR3 spells CSASVAGANQPQHF. As DNA, the CDR3 is TGCAGTGCTAGCGTCGCGGGGGCGAATCAGCCCCAGCATTTT.

Details on this clonotype: This may stem from a read error, because a much larger clone lies one nucleotide away. The genes are TRBV6-6 and TRBJ1-3; D is uncertain. The ends were cut back, 6 bases at V and 1 base at J, with 4 bases in the middle. Germline CDR1 MNHNY, CDR2 SVGAGI (reference sequence). CDR3 length: 12 amino acids. The CDR3 nucleotides are TGTGCCAGCAGCAAATCTGGAAACACCATATATTTT. As protein: CASSKSGNTIYF.

This clonotype was recorded many times. The chain links TRBV20-1 to TRBJ2-7; 7 nucleotides align to TRBD1. Germline V gene lookup returns CDR1 DFQATT and CDR2 SNEGSKA (reference sequence). This CDR3 has 13 amino acids. V was pared by 1 base and J by 1 base, with 1 base of the junction left unmatched. CDR3 sequence: CSARARGSYEQYF. In DNA, the CDR3 is TGCAGTGCTAGAGCCAGGGGGTCCTACGAGCAGTACTTC.